This T cell receptor (beta chain) stems from a study of metastatic and nonmetastatic thyroid tumors. The wider study: Repertoire data that came from the blood and tumor or nodule tissue of malignant and benign thyroid patients were compared.

MiXCR was used by TCRdb to re-call the PCR reads. Among about 70,000 clones, roughly a sixth were seen once, and the ten largest hold roughly 12%. About this clone itself: Its antigen is still unknown.

Broader study findings: Across blood and tumor, TCR beta diversity in malignant thyroid tumors was reportedly significantly higher than in benign nodules.

Patients had received no treatment of any kind before thyroid surgery. Per germline, CDR1 SGHRS and CDR2 YFSETQ. The CDR3 is made up of 14 amino acids. V was pared by 1 base and J by 10 bases, with 15 bases between. This chain joins TRBV5-1 and TRBJ2-1, with D unresolved. This TCR derives from a female donor with papillary thyroid cancer or a benign thyroid nodule (not recorded which). Some clones in this sample may be carry-over from other donors' samples. Sequencing used blood. DNA of the CDR3: TGCGCCAGCAGCTTGTGGGCCAAGCCAGTGGAGCAGTTCTTC. It translates to CASSLWAKPVEQFF.